The subject of this entry is one T cell receptor (beta chain). Antigen specificity is unknown. These data belong to a study of shared clonotypes between healthy human individuals. Broader study findings: Naive subsets generally had larger estimated richness than memory subsets. Clonotypes not shared had lower generation probabilities than those common to all four donors.

Produced via immunoSEQ multiplex PCR; TCRdb's table is partial and in-frame only. The sample includes 400,000 to 600,000 clones, about 96% of them seen just once. The V and J ends lost 3 bases and 6 bases respectively, with 18 bases between them. CDR1 is SGHRS, CDR2 YFSETQ, per germline. The CDR3 totals 15 residues. The sample was naive CD4+ T cells sorted from blood. As for subset: CD45RA+ positively selected. This clonotype was sampled from a woman in her 30s in good health. This chain joins TRBV5-1 and TRBJ2-5; D possibly uses TRBD1 or TRBD2 (7 bases each). The CDR3 region has the DNA TGCGCCAGCAGCTGGCTGGGGGAGGGGGCCCAGACCCAGTACTTC. Protein sequence: CASSWLGEGAQTQYF.